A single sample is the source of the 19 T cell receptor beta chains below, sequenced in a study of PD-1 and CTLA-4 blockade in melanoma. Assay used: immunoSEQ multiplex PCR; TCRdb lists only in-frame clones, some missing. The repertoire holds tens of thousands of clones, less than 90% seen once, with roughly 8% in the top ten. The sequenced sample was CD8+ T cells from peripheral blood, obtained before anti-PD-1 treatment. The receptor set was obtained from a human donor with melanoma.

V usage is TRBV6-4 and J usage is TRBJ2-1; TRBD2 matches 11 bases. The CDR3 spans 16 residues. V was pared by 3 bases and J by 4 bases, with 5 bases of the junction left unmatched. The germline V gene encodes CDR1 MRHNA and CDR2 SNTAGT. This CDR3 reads CASSDRGTSGYNEQFF. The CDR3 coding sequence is TGTGCCAGCAGTGATCGGGGGACTAGCGGTTACAATGAGCAGTTCTTC.

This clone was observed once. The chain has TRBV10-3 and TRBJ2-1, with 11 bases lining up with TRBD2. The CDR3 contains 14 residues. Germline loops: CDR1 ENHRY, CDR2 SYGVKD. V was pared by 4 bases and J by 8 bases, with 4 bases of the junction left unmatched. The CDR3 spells CAISGTSGSYEQFF. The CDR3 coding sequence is TGTGCCATCAGTGGAACTAGCGGGAGTTATGAGCAGTTCTTC.

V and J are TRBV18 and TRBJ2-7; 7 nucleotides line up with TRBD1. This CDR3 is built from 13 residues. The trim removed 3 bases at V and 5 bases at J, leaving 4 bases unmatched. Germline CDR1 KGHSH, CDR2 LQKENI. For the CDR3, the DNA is TGTGCCAGCTCACCTGGGACAGCAAACGAGCAGTACTTC. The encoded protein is CASSPGTANEQYF. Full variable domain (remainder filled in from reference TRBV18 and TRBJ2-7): NAGVMQNPRHLVRRRGQEARLRCSPMKGHSHVYWYRQLPEEGLKFMVYLQKENIIDESGMPKERFSAEFPKEGPSILRIQQVVRGDSAAYFCASSPGTANEQYFGPGTRLTVT.

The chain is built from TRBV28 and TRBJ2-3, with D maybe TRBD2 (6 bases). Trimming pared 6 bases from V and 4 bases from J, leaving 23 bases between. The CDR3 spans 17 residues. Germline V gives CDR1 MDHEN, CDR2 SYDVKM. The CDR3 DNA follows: TGTGCCAGCAGCCCAACCCCCCGGCTCGGGAGCGCAGATACGCAGTATTTT. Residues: CASSPTPRLGSADTQYF.

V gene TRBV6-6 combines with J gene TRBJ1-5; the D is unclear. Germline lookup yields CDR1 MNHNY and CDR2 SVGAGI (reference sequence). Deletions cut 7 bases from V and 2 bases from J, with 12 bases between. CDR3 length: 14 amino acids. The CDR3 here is CASTPELGNQPQHF. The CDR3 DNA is TGTGCCAGCACCCCGGAGCTGGGCAATCAGCCCCAGCATTTT.

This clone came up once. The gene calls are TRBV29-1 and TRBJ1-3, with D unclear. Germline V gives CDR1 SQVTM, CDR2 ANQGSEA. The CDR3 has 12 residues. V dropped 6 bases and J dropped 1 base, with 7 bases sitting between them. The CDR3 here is CSVSLSGNTIYF. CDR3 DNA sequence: TGCAGCGTATCCCTTTCTGGAAACACCATATATTTT. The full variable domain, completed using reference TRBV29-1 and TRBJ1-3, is SAVISQKPSRDICQRGTSLTIQCQVDSQVTMMFWYRQQPGQSLTLIATANQGSEATYESGFVIDKFPISRPNLTFSTLTVSNMSPEDSSIYLCSVSLSGNTIYFGEGSWLTVV.

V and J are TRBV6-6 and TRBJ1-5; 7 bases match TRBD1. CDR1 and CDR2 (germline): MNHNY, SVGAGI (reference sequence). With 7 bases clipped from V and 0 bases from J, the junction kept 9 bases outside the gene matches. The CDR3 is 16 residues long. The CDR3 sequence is CASTQGGMYSNQPQHF. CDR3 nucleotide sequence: TGTGCCAGCACCCAGGGGGGGATGTATAGCAATCAGCCCCAGCATTTT.

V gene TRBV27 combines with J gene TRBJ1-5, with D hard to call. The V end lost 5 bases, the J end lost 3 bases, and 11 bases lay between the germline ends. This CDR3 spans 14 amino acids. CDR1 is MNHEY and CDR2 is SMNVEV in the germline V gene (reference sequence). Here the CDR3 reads CASSPGGLNQPQHF. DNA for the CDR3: TGTGCCAGCAGTCCCGGTGGCCTCAATCAGCCCCAGCATTTT.

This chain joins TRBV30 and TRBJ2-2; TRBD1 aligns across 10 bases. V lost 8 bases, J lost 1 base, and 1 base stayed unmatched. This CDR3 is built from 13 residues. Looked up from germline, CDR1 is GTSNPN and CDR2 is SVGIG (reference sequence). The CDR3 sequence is CARDRGNTGELFF. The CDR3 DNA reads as TGTGCCAGGGACAGGGGGAACACCGGGGAGCTGTTTTTT.

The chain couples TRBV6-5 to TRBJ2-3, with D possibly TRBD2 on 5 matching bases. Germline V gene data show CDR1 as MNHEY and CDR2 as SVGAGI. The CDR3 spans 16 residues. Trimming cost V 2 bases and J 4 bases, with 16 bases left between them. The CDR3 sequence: CASSYGLAKDSDTQYF. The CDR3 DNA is TGTGCCAGCAGTTACGGGCTAGCTAAAGATTCAGATACGCAGTATTTT.

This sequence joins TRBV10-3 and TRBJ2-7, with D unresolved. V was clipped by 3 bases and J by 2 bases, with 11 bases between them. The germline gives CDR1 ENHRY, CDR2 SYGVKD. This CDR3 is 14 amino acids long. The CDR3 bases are TGTGCCATCAGTGATTCGACGATGACCTACGAGCAGTACTTC. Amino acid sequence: CAISDSTMTYEQYF.

The CDR3 region is CASPTGLDSWGDGYTF. The CDR3 DNA follows: TGTGCCAGCCCGACCGGATTGGACAGCTGGGGAGATGGCTACACCTTC. This chain joins TRBV2 and TRBJ1-2; a possible D gene is TRBD1 (6 bases). Germline-derived CDR1 and CDR2 are SNHLY and FYNNEI. The CDR3 is 16 amino acids. Trimming took 8 bases from V and 6 from J, leaving 25 bases between them. The whole variable domain, remainder taken from reference TRBV2 and TRBJ1-2, is EPEVTQTPSHQVTQMGQEVILRCVPISNHLYFYWYRQILGQKVEFLVSFYNNEISEKSEIFDDQFSVERPDGSNFTLKIRSTKLEDSAMYFCASPTGLDSWGDGYTFGSGTRLTVV.

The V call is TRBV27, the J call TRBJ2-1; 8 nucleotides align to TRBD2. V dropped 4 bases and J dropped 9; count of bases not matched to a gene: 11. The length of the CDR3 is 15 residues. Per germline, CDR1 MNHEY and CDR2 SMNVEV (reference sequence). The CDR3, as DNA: TGTGCCAGCAGTTCCCCGACGGGAGGGCCGGCTGAGCAGTTCTTC. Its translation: CASSSPTGGPAEQFF.

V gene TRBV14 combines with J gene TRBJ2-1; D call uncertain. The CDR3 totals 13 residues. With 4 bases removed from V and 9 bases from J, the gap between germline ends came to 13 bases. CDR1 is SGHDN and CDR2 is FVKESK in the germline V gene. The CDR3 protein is CASSLLDGLEQFF. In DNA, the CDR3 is TGTGCCAGCAGCCTTTTAGACGGTCTTGAGCAGTTCTTC.

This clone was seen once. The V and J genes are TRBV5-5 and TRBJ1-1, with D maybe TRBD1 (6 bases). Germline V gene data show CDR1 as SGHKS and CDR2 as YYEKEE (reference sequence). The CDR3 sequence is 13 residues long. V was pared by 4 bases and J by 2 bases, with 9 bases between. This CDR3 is CASSPGANTEAFF. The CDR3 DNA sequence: TGTGCCAGCAGCCCGGGGGCCAACACTGAAGCTTTCTTT.

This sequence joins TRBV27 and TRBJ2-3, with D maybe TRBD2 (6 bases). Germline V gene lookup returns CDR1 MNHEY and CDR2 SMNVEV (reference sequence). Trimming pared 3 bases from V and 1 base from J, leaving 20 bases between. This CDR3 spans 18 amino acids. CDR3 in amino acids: CASSFGRGLRSGTDTQYF. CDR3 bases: TGTGCCAGCAGTTTTGGGCGGGGATTAAGGTCTGGCACAGATACGCAGTATTTT.

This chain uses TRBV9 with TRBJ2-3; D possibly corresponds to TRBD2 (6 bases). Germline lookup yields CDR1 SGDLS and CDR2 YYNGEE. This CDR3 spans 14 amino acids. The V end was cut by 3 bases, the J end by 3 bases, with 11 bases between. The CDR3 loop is CASSDPAGTDTQYF. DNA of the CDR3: TGTGCCAGCAGCGACCCCGCGGGAACAGATACGCAGTATTTT.

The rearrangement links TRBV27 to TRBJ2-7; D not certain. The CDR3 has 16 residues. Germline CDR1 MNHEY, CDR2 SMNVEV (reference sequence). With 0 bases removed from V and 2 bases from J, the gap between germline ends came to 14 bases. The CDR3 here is CASSLSIGHQTYEQYF. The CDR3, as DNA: TGTGCCAGCAGTTTATCGATAGGGCATCAAACCTACGAGCAGTACTTC.

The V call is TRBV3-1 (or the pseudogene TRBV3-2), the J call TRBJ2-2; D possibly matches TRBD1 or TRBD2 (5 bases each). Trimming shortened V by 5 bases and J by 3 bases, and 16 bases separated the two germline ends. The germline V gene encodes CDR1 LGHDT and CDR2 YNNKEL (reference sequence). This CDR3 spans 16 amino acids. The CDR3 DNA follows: TGTGCCAGCAGCGCCCCGGGACGAAGGGACACCGGGGAGCTGTTTTTT. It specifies CASSAPGRRDTGELFF.